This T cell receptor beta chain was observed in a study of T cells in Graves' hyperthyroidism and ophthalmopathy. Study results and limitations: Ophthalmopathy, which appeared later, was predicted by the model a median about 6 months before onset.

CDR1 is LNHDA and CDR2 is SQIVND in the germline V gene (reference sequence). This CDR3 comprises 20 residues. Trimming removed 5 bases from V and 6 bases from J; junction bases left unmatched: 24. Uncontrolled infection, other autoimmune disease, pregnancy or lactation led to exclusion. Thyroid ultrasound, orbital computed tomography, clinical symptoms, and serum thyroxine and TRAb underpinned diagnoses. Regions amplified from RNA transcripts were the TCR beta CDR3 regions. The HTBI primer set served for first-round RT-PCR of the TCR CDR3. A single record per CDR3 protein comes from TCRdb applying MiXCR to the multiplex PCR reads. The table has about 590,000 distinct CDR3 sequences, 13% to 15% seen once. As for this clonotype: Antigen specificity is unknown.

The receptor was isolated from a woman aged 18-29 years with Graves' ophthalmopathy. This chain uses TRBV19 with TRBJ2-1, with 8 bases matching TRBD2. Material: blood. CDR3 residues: CASSALVDRGAGELRNEQFF. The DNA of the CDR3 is TGTGCCAGTAGTGCCCTGGTAGATAGGGGAGCGGGAGAATTACGCAATGAGCAGTTCTTC. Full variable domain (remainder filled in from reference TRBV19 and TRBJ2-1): DGGITQSPKYLFRKEGQNVTLSCEQNLNHDAMYWYRQDPGQGLRLIYYSQIVNDFQKGDIAEGYSVSREKKESFPLTVTSAQKNPTAFYLCASSALVDRGAGELRNEQFFGPGTRLTVL.